The 30 T cell receptor beta chains listed next were all sequenced from one sample in a study of T cell responses to AZD1222 COVID-19 vaccine (dated by TCRdb to 2020 to 2023). The method behind the library was the immunoSEQ multiplex PCR assay. The source is immuneACCESS, and TCRdb retained only in-frame sequences with V and J called. Part of the clones is not carried over; for the studies checked, unresolved V genes explain less than half of this, and the remainder is unexplained. The sample profile shows roughly 80,000 clones; approximately 87% of them were found once. Together, the top ten hold roughly 5% of the sample. The sample's time point, from its label and the paper: baseline before first vaccination. The sample's treatment or condition label, decoded: meningococcal conjugate vaccine given as trial control. This specimen consisted of peripheral blood, obtained on day 0 of MenACWY control vaccination. The receptors derive from an adult in good health.

The chain is built from TRBV29-1 and TRBJ1-1; D might be TRBD1 (6 bases). The CDR3 is 11 amino acids. Germline V CDR1 and CDR2: SQVTM, ANQGSEA. The CDR3 sequence: CTAGGQAEAFF. DNA for the CDR3: TGCACCGCTGGGGGGCAAGCTGAAGCTTTCTTT.

This clone has a handful of counts. The chain recombines TRBV27 with TRBJ1-2; D may be TRBD1 (6 bases). Germline CDR1 MNHEY, CDR2 SMNVEV (reference sequence). Deletions cut 5 bases from V and 3 bases from J, with 19 bases between. This CDR3 comprises 16 residues. The CDR3 here is CASSTDRQGGYYGYTF. In DNA, the CDR3 is TGTGCCAGCAGTACTGATCGACAAGGGGGGTACTATGGCTACACCTTC.

The chain uses TRBV30 and TRBJ2-7; D gene unclear. The V and J ends lost 2 bases and 4 bases respectively, with 6 bases between them. Germline CDR1 and CDR2: GTSNPN and SVGIG (reference sequence). The CDR3 length is 11 residues. The CDR3 DNA reads as TGTGCCTGGAGTACGATTTACGAGCAGTACTTC. It encodes CAWSTIYEQYF.

The V and J genes are TRBV28 and TRBJ1-1; no clear D. The CDR3 loop spans 11 amino acids. V lost 7 bases and J lost 2, with 5 bases in between. The germline gives CDR1 MDHEN, CDR2 SYDVKM. The CDR3 is CASITNTEAFF. The CDR3 nucleotides are TGTGCCAGCATTACTAACACTGAAGCTTTCTTT.

This clone was seen only once. V is TRBV24-1 and J is TRBJ2-1, with TRBD2 identical over 13 bases. The CDR3 loop spans 14 amino acids. Germline CDR1 reads KGHDR; CDR2 reads SFDVKD. J gave up 6 bases and V 7 bases, and 2 bases lay outside the gene matches. CDR3 nucleotide sequence: TGTGCCACCAGGGGACTAGCGGGAACCAATGAGCAGTTCTTC. It encodes CATRGLAGTNEQFF.

CDR3 sequence: CASSVDRGVQYF. CDR3 DNA sequence: TGTGCCAGCAGCGTAGATCGTGGGGTCCAGTACTTC. This rearrangement joins TRBV9 to TRBJ2-5, with D uncertain. The CDR3 covers 12 residues. The V end was cut by 0 bases, the J end by 10 bases, with 10 bases between. Germline loops: CDR1 SGDLS, CDR2 YYNGEE.

The chain links TRBV10-3 to TRBJ2-4; 7 positions match TRBD1. The CDR3 is 14 amino acids. Trimming took 6 bases from V and 2 from J; bases not matched to a gene: 4. Per germline, CDR1 ENHRY and CDR2 SYGVKD. CDR3 region: CAISPTGTKNIQYF. CDR3 coding DNA: TGTGCCATCAGCCCGACAGGGACCAAAAACATTCAGTACTTC.

V and J are TRBV27 and TRBJ1-2; D may be TRBD1 (6 bases). V lost 6 bases and J lost 8, with 22 bases in between. The CDR3 consists of 15 residues. Germline-derived CDR1 and CDR2 are MNHEY and SMNVEV (reference sequence). CDR3 amino acids: CASSLNLQGPGGYTF. The CDR3 nucleotides read TGTGCCAGCAGCCTCAATCTACAGGGCCCAGGGGGCTACACCTTC.

The chain joins TRBV6-5 to TRBJ2-3; the D gene is possibly TRBD2 (5 bases). Germline V gene data show CDR1 as MNHEY and CDR2 as SVGAGI. Trimming cost V 0 bases and J 0 bases, with 7 bases left between them. CDR3 length: 15 amino acids. CDR3 sequence (DNA): TGTGCCAGCAGTTACTCGGCGGGCAGCACAGATACGCAGTATTTT. This codes for CASSYSAGSTDTQYF.

This chain uses TRBV27 with TRBJ2-7; tentatively, D is TRBD1 or TRBD2 (5 bases each). Trimming pared 5 bases from V and 4 bases from J, leaving 15 bases between. This CDR3 contains 14 residues. The germline V gene encodes CDR1 MNHEY and CDR2 SMNVEV (reference sequence). CDR3 coding DNA: TGTGCCAGCAGTCGAGGGGCGTTTACGTACGAGCAGTACTTC. It yields the protein CASSRGAFTYEQYF.

The V and J genes are TRBV5-1 and TRBJ2-3, with 11 bases identical to TRBD2. This CDR3 contains 16 residues. Germline V CDR1 and CDR2: SGHRS, YFSETQ. V shed 6 bases and J 2 bases; nucleotides not matched to a gene: 8. DNA of the CDR3: TGCGCCAGCACCGACCTAGCGGGAGGTTACACAGATACGCAGTATTTT. It is translated as CASTDLAGGYTDTQYF.

The chain links TRBV18 to TRBJ2-5; 8 bases fit TRBD2. The trim removed 4 bases at V and 2 bases at J, leaving 6 bases unmatched. This CDR3 region has 15 residues. The germline V gene encodes CDR1 KGHSH and CDR2 LQKENI. The CDR3 spells CASSHSERGQETQYF. The DNA for the CDR3 is TGTGCCAGCTCACATTCGGAGCGGGGGCAAGAGACCCAGTACTTC. The whole variable domain, remainder taken from reference TRBV18 and TRBJ2-5, is NAGVMQNPRHLVRRRGQEARLRCSPMKGHSHVYWYRQLPEEGLKFMVYLQKENIIDESGMPKERFSAEFPKEGPSILRIQQVVRGDSAAYFCASSHSERGQETQYFGPGTRLLVL.

The chain has TRBV6-2 or TRBV6-3 and TRBJ1-5; D unclear. The V and J ends lost 0 bases and 3 bases respectively, with 15 bases between them. Germline CDR1 reads MNHEY; CDR2 reads SVGEGT. The CDR3 is made up of 17 amino acids. The CDR3 nucleotides read TGTGCCAGCAGTTACTCACCTCGACCGACCCTCAATCAGCCCCAGCATTTT. It is translated as CASSYSPRPTLNQPQHF.

The rearrangement links TRBV7-7 to TRBJ1-4; no definite D call. This CDR3 contains 13 residues. Germline values: CDR1 SSHAT, CDR2 FNYEAQ (reference sequence). The ends were cut back, 5 bases at V and 7 bases at J, with 11 bases in the middle. The CDR3 DNA reads as TGTGCCAGCAGCCAAAGGGCGGGTGAAAAACTGTTTTTT. Protein sequence: CASSQRAGEKLFF.

The chain links TRBV27 to TRBJ1-5; a possible D gene is TRBD1 (5 bases). This CDR3 spans 14 amino acids. CDR1 and CDR2 (germline): MNHEY, SMNVEV (reference sequence). V lost 1 base to trimming and J lost 4 bases, with 8 bases between them. CDR3 nucleotides: TGTGCCAGCAGTTTATTGGGGGGGAATCAGCCCCAGCATTTT. This gives the protein CASSLLGGNQPQHF.

V is TRBV6-5 and J is TRBJ2-2, with TRBD1 matching 12 bases. With 4 bases clipped from V and 7 bases from J, the junction kept 4 bases outside the gene matches. There are 15 residues in the CDR3. CDR1 is MNHEY, CDR2 SVGAGI, per germline. CDR3 loop: CASSSGQGASGELFF. In DNA form, the CDR3 reads TGTGCCAGCAGTTCGGGACAGGGGGCTAGCGGGGAGCTGTTTTTT.

This chain links TRBV28 with TRBJ2-7; TRBD2 might be the D (5 bases). The CDR3 loop spans 14 amino acids. Germline CDR1 MDHEN, CDR2 SYDVKM. Trimming took off 3 bases at V and 1 base at J, with 10 bases between the two ends. CDR3 DNA: TGTGCCAGCAGTTTCCTAAGCGGATCCTACGAGCAGTACTTC. Translated, it gives CASSFLSGSYEQYF.

The chain joins TRBV7-9 to TRBJ2-5, with D perhaps matching TRBD1 (6 bases). Germline CDR1 and CDR2: SEHNR and FQNEAQ (reference sequence). This CDR3 is built from 13 residues. Trimming removed 3 bases from V and 5 bases from J, with 10 bases in between. CDR3 amino acids: CASSLVGAETQYF. The DNA of the CDR3 is TGTGCCAGCAGCTTGGTGGGGGCTGAGACCCAGTACTTC.

This chain uses TRBV30 with TRBJ2-7; D unclear. CDR3 size: 13 residues. Trimming stripped 0 bases from V and 2 bases from J, with 8 bases between. The germline V gene has CDR1 GTSNPN and CDR2 SVGIG (reference sequence). The CDR3 sequence: CAWSVFGPYEQYF. For the CDR3, the DNA is TGTGCCTGGAGTGTATTCGGGCCCTACGAGCAGTACTTC.

CDR3 in DNA: TGTGCCAGCAAACCTACAGGGATTAACTATGGCTACACCTTC. Translating gives CASKPTGINYGYTF. V gene TRBV11-2 combines with J gene TRBJ1-2, with D possibly being TRBD1 (6 bases). The CDR3 consists of 14 residues. Trimming stripped 7 bases from V and 1 base from J, with 13 bases between. Germline V gives CDR1 SGHAT, CDR2 FQNNGV.

The chain employs TRBV6-5 and TRBJ1-1; 7 bases agree with TRBD1. Looked up from germline, CDR1 is MNHEY and CDR2 is SVGAGI. V lost 6 bases and J lost 6; bases outside the gene matches: 4. CDR3 length: 12 amino acids. This CDR3 is CASSRDSPEAFF. For the CDR3, the DNA is TGTGCCAGCAGCCGGGACAGCCCTGAAGCTTTCTTT.

Here the CDR3 reads CASSLGQGLPYEQYF. The CDR3, as DNA: TGTGCCAGCAGTTTGGGACAGGGCCTCCCCTACGAGCAGTACTTC. J is TRBJ2-7 and V is TRBV27, with 9 bases fitting TRBD1. Germline-derived CDR1 and CDR2 are MNHEY and SMNVEV (reference sequence). The CDR3 length is 15 residues. Trimming removed 3 bases from V and 2 bases from J; junction bases left unmatched: 5.

This rearrangement joins TRBV24-1 to TRBJ2-3; D not certain. This CDR3 region has 12 residues. V lost 1 base to trimming and J lost 4 bases, with 2 bases between them. CDR1 and CDR2 (germline): KGHDR, SFDVKD. This chain's CDR3 is CATSDFADTQYF. The CDR3 nucleotides read TGTGCCACCAGTGATTTCGCAGATACGCAGTATTTT.

This clone was recorded only once. This chain joins TRBV6-2 or TRBV6-3 and TRBJ2-3; TRBD1 aligns across 7 bases. Trimming at V came to 6 bases and at J to 3 bases, leaving 6 bases not matched to a gene. The CDR3 sequence is 14 residues long. In germline, CDR1 is MNHEY, CDR2 SVGEGT. The CDR3 sequence is CASSLQGSTDTQYF. In DNA form, the CDR3 reads TGTGCCAGCAGCTTACAGGGGTCGACAGATACGCAGTATTTT.

V usage is TRBV6-5 and J usage is TRBJ1-2; a possible D gene is TRBD1 (6 bases). The germline V gene encodes CDR1 MNHEY and CDR2 SVGAGI. Trimming cost V 5 bases and J 6 bases, with 13 bases left between them. The CDR3 runs 13 residues. The DNA of the CDR3 is TGTGCCAGCAGTCCAAATCAGGGGAATGGCTACACCTTC. This sequence encodes CASSPNQGNGYTF.

The genes are TRBV25-1 and TRBJ2-3; TRBD1 might be the D (5 bases). V lost 2 bases and J lost 2, with 14 bases in between. The CDR3 totals 16 residues. Germline values: CDR1 MGHDK, CDR2 SYGVNS. Written as DNA, the CDR3 is TGTGCCAGCAGTGAAATAACAGGTCTTTCCACAGATACGCAGTATTTT. Amino acids: CASSEITGLSTDTQYF.

The chain is built from TRBV28 and TRBJ1-5; perhaps TRBD1 as D (5 bases). The CDR3 runs to 15 residues. The V end lost 4 bases, the J end lost 1 base, and 11 bases lay between the germline ends. Germline V gives CDR1 MDHEN, CDR2 SYDVKM. The CDR3 is CASSSPRGSNQPQHF. CDR3 DNA: TGTGCCAGCAGTTCCCCCCGGGGGAGCAATCAGCCCCAGCATTTT. Supplemented by reference TRBV28 and TRBJ1-5, the full variable domain reads DVKVTQSSRYLVKRTGEKVFLECVQDMDHENMFWYRQDPGLGLRLIYFSYDVKMKEKGDIPEGYSVSREKKERFSLILESASTNQTSMYLCASSSPRGSNQPQHFGDGTRLSIL.

This clone appeared a single time. V usage is TRBV7-2 and J usage is TRBJ2-1; D perhaps matches TRBD1 (7 bases). Trimming stripped 5 bases from V and 5 bases from J, with 19 bases between. Germline V CDR1 and CDR2: SGHTA, FQGNSA. The CDR3 contains 16 residues. As DNA, the CDR3 is TGTGCCAGCAGCCCCTTCGGGGGACAGAAGAACAATGAGCAGTTCTTC. Protein: CASSPFGGQKNNEQFF.

The rearrangement joins TRBV6-4 to TRBJ1-3; 7 bases align to TRBD1. Germline CDR1 MRHNA, CDR2 SNTAGT. This CDR3 has 14 amino acids. The J segment lost 4 bases and the V segment lost 10 bases, leaving 10 bases of the junction unmatched. As DNA, the CDR3 is TGTGCCACGGAAGCAGGGGGTAGAGGAAACACCATATATTTT. Translated, it gives CATEAGGRGNTIYF.

J is TRBJ2-3 and V is TRBV19, with 8 bases lining up with TRBD2. The germline V gene encodes CDR1 LNHDA and CDR2 SQIVND (reference sequence). The CDR3 runs 15 residues. V lost 2 bases and J lost 3; bases outside the gene matches: 4. CDR3 nucleotide sequence: TGTGCCAGTAGTATATTGTCGGGAGGGACAGATACGCAGTATTTT. Translated, it gives CASSILSGGTDTQYF.